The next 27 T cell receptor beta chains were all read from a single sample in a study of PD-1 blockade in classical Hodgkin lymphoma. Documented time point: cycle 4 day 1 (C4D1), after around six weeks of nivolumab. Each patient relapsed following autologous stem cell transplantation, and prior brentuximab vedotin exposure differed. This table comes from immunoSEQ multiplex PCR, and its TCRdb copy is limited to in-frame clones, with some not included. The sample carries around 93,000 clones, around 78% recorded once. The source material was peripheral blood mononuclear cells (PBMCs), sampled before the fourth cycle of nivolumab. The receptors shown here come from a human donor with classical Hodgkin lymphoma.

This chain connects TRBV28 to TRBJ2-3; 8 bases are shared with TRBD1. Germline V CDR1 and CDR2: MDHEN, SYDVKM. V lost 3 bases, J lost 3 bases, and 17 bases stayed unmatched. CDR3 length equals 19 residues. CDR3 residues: CASSFRSWTGRGRTDTQYF. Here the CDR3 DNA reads TGTGCCAGCAGTTTCCGATCTTGGACAGGGCGAGGTAGGACAGATACGCAGTATTTT.

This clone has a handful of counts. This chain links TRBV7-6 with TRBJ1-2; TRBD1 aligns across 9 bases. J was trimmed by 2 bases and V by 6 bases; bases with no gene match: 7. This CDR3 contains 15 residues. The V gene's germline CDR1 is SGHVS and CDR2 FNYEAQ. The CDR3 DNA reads TGTGCCAGCAGTAAATCCACAGGGGGCAACTATGGCTACACCTTC. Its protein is CASSKSTGGNYGYTF. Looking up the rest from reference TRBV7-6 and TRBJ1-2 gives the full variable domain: GAGVSQSPRYKVTKRGQDVALRCDPISGHVSLYWYRQALGQGPEFLTYFNYEAQQDKSGLPNDRFSAERPEGSISTLTIQRTEQRDSAMYRCASSKSTGGNYGYTFGSGTRLTVV.

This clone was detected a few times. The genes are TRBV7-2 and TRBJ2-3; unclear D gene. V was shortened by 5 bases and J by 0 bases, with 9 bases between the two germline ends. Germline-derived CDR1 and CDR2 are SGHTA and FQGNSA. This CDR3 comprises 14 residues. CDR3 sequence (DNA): TGTGCCAGCAGCCCGGACCCTAGCACAGATACGCAGTATTTT. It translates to CASSPDPSTDTQYF.

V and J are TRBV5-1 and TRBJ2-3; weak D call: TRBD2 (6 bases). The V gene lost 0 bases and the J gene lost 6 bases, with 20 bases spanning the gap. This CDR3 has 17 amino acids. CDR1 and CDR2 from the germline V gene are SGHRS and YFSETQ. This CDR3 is CASSLEAGTRIRDTQYF. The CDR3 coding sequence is TGCGCCAGCAGCTTGGAGGCGGGGACCAGGATTCGGGATACGCAGTATTTT. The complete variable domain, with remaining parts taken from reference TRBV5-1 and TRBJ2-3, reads KAGVTQTPRYLIKTRGQQVTLSCSPISGHRSVSWYQQTPGQGLQFLFEYFSETQRNKGNFPGRFSGRQFSNSRSEMNVSTLELGDSALYLCASSLEAGTRIRDTQYFGPGTRLTVL.

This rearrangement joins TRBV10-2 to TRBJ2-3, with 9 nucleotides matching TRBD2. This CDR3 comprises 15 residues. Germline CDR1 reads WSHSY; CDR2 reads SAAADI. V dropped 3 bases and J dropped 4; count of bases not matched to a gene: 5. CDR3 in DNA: TGCGCCAGCAGTGAATGGCGGGAGGGTTCAGATACGCAGTATTTT. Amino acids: CASSEWREGSDTQYF.

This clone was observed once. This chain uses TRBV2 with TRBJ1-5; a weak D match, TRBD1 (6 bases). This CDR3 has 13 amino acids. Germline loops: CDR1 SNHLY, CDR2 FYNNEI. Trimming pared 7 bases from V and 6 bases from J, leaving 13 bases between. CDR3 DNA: TGTGCCAGCAATCCCAGGGGTGGTCAGCCCCAGCATTTT. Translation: CASNPRGGQPQHF. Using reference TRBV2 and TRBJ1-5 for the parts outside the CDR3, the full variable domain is EPEVTQTPSHQVTQMGQEVILRCVPISNHLYFYWYRQILGQKVEFLVSFYNNEISEKSEIFDDQFSVERPDGSNFTLKIRSTKLEDSAMYFCASNPRGGQPQHFGDGTRLSIL.

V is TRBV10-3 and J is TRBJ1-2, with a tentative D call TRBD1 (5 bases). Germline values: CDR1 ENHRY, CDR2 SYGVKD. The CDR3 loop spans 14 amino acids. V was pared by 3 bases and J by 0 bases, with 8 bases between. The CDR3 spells CAISDGAANYGYTF. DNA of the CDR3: TGTGCCATCAGTGATGGGGCCGCTAACTATGGCTACACCTTC.

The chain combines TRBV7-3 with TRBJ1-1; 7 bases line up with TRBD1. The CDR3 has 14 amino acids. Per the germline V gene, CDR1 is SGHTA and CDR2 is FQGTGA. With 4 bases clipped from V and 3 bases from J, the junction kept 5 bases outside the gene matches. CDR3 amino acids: CASSSDRADTEAFF. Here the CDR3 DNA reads TGTGCCAGCAGCTCCGACAGGGCTGACACTGAAGCTTTCTTT.

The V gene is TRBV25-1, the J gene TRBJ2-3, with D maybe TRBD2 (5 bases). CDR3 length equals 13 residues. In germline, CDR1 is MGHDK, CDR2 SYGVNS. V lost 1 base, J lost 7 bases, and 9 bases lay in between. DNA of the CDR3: TGTGCCAGCAGTGAATGGGGAGTTTATACGCAGTATTTT. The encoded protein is CASSEWGVYTQYF.

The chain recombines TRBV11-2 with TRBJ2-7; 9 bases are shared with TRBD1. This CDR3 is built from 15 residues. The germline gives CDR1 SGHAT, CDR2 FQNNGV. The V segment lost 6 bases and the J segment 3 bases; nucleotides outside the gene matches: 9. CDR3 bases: TGTGCCAGCAGTAACCCCGGGACAGGGATCTACGAGCAGTACTTC. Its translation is CASSNPGTGIYEQYF.

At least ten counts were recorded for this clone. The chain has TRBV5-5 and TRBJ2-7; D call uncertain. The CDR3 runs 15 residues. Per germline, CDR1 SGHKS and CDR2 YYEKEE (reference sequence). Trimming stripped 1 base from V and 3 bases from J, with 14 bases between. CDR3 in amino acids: CASSLSSPSYYEQYF. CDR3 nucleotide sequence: TGTGCCAGCAGCTTGAGTTCTCCCAGTTACTACGAGCAGTACTTC.

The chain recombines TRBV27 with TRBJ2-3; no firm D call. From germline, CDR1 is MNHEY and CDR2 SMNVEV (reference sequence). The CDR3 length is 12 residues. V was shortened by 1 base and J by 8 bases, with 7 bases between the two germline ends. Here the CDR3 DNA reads TGTGCCAGCAGTTTATACTCCGGTACGCAGTATTTT. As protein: CASSLYSGTQYF.

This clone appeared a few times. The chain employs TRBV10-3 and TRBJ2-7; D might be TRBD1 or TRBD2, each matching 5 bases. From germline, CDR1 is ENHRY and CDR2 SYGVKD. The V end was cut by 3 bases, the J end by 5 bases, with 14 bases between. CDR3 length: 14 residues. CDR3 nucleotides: TGTGCCATCAGTGATGCGTCGGTGGGGGACGAGCAGTACTTC. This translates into CAISDASVGDEQYF.

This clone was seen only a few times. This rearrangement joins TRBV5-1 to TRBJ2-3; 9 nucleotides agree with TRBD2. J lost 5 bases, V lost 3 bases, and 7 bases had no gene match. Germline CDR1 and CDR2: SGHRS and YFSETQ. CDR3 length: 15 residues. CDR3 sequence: CASSSEAGGQDTQYF. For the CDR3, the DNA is TGCGCCAGCAGCTCGGAAGCGGGAGGTCAAGATACGCAGTATTTT.

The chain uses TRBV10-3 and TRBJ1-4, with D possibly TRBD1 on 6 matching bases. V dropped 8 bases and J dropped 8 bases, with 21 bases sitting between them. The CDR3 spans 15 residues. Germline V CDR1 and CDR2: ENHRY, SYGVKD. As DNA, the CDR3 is TGTGCCATCGGGACGGGGGCAGAGGGGAACGAAAAACTGTTTTTT. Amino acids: CAIGTGAEGNEKLFF.

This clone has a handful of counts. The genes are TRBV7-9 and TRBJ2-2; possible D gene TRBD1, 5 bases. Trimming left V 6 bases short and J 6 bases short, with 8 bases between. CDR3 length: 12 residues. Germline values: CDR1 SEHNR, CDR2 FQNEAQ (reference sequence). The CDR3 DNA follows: TGTGCCAGCAGTCCAGGGTCCGGGGAGCTGTTTTTT. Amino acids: CASSPGSGELFF.

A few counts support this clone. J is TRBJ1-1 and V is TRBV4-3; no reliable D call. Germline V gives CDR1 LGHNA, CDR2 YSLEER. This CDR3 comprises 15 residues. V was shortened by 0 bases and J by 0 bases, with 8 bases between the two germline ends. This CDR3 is CASSQEYGLNTEAFF. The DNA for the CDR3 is TGCGCCAGCAGCCAAGAATACGGGTTGAACACTGAAGCTTTCTTT.

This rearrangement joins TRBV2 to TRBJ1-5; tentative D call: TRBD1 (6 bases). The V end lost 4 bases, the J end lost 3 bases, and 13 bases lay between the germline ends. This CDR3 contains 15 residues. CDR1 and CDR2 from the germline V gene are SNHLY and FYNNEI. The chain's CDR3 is CASSASDRLNQPQHF. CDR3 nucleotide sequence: TGTGCCAGCAGTGCCTCGGACAGACTCAATCAGCCCCAGCATTTT.

CDR3 amino acids: CASSLAQTGELFF. The CDR3, as DNA: TGTGCCAGCAGCTTGGCACAAACCGGGGAGCTGTTTTTT. The genes are TRBV5-4 and TRBJ2-2; no clear D gene. V was shortened by 0 bases and J by 5 bases, with 5 bases between the two germline ends. The germline gives CDR1 SGHNT, CDR2 YYREEE (reference sequence). This CDR3 comprises 13 residues.

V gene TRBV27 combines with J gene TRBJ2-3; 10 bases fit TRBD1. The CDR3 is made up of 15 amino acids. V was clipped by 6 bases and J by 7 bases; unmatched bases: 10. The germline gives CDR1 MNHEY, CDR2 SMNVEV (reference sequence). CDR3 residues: CASSQPGQGRNTQYF. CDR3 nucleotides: TGTGCCAGCAGCCAACCGGGACAGGGGAGAAATACGCAGTATTTT.

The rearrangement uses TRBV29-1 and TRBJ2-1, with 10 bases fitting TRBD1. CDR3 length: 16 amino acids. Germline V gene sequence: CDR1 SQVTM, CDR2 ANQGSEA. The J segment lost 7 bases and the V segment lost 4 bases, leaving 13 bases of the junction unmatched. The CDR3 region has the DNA TGCAGCGTTGTCGATTCCGGGACAGGGGCTTCTAATGAGCAGTTCTTC. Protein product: CSVVDSGTGASNEQFF.

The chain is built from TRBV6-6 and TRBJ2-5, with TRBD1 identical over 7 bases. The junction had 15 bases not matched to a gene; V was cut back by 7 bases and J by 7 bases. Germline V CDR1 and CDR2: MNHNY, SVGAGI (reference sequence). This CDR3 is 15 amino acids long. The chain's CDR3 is CASIKTGSSLGTQYF. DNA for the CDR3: TGTGCCAGCATCAAGACAGGGAGCTCATTGGGGACCCAGTACTTC.

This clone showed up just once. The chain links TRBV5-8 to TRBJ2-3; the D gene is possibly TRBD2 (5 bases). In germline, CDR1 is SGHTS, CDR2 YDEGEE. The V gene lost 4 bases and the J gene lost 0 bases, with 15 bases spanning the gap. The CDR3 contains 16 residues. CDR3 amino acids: CASSPRGSYSTDTQYF. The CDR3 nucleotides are TGTGCCAGCAGCCCCCGGGGATCTTACAGCACAGATACGCAGTATTTT.

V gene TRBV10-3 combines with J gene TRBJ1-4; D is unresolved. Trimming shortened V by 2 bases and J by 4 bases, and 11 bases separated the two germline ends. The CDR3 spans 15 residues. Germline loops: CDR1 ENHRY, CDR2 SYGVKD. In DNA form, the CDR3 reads TGTGCCATCAGTGAGGGAAGAGGCAGTAATGAAAAACTGTTTTTT. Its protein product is CAISEGRGSNEKLFF.

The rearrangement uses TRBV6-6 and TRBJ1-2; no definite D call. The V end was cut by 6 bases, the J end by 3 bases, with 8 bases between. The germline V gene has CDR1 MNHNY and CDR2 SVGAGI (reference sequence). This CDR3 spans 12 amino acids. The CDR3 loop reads CASRKWDYGYTF. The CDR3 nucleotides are TGTGCCAGCAGGAAATGGGACTATGGCTACACCTTC.

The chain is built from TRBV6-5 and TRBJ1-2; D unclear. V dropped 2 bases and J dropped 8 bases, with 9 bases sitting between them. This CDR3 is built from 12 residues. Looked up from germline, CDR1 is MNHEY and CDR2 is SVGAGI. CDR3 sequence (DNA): TGTGCCAGCAGTTACGGTGGTATGGGCTACACCTTC. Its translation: CASSYGGMGYTF.

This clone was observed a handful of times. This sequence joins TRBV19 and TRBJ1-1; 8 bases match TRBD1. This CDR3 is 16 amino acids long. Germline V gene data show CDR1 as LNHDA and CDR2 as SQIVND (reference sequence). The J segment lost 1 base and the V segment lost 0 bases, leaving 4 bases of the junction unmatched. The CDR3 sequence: CASSIDTGGGNTEAFF. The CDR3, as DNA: TGTGCCAGTAGTATAGATACAGGGGGAGGGAACACTGAAGCTTTCTTT. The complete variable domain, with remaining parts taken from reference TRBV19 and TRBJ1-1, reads DGGITQSPKYLFRKEGQNVTLSCEQNLNHDAMYWYRQDPGQGLRLIYYSQIVNDFQKGDIAEGYSVSREKKESFPLTVTSAQKNPTAFYLCASSIDTGGGNTEAFFGQGTRLTVV.